This paragraph reports one T cell receptor beta chain. The antigen is unknown. Per germline, CDR1 MGHRA and CDR2 YSYEKL. V shed 4 bases, J shed 4 bases, and the junction held 8 bases outside the gene matches. This CDR3 has 16 residues. This sample was taken from a study of cytomegalovirus exposure and HLA in healthy donors. General observations from the study: According to the study, 160 or so TCR beta chains were cytomegalovirus-associated. The later analysis indicated that the majority of CMV-associated TCR beta chains appeared HLA-restricted.

There were likely unrecorded immune exposures, though donors were nominally healthy when sampled. PCR was performed using 60 Vbeta and 13 Jbeta primers. How the authors handled the data: Counted up in a later analysis, unique TCR beta chains came to some 75 million, with around 10 million shared. Sequencing used immunoSEQ multiplex PCR; TCRdb keeps in-frame clones, though not all of them. The V and J calls and clone size come from that table; D and trimming were worked out from the DNA. The sample features approximately 120,000 clones, with 1.5% to 2% in its top ten. The sample taken for sequencing was PBMCs. The chain links TRBV4-1 to TRBJ2-1; 9 bases align to TRBD2. This TCR came from a woman aged 55-70 years in good health and CMV-seronegative. The CDR3 sequence is CASSRGGGLAYNEQFF. The CDR3, as DNA: TGCGCCAGCAGCCGGGGTGGTGGACTAGCGTACAATGAGCAGTTCTTC.